The present T cell receptor beta chain was sequenced within a study of Ad26.COV2.S vaccination and SARS-CoV-2 variants. A remark on this clone: Distinct nucleotide sequences in the sample also encode this CDR3.

The CDR3 loop spans 12 amino acids. Trimming took off 3 bases at V and 3 bases at J, with 5 bases between the two ends. Germline CDR1 reads LNHDA; CDR2 reads SQIVND (reference sequence). Treatment reported: about 20 received Ad26.COV2.S at low or high dose, single or two shots; 5 received placebo; per-sample allocation not given. Sampling was performed 63 days after the first vaccine or placebo injection. Vaccination used an Ad26 vector expressing Wuhan-strain SARS-CoV-2 spike. The data were produced by immunoSEQ multiplex PCR, yet TCRdb's version contains in-frame clones alone and is incomplete. The data contain about 680,000 clones, roughly 90% of them singletons.

This rearrangement joins TRBV19 to TRBJ1-1, with D unresolved. The source is a person aged 18-65 years who received the Ad26.COV2.S COVID-19 vaccine or a placebo. The source material was peripheral blood, sampled in a trial of Ad26.COV2.S vaccine versus placebo. The chain's CDR3 is CASSISDTEAFF. CDR3 DNA: TGTGCCAGTAGTATCTCCGACACTGAAGCTTTCTTT.